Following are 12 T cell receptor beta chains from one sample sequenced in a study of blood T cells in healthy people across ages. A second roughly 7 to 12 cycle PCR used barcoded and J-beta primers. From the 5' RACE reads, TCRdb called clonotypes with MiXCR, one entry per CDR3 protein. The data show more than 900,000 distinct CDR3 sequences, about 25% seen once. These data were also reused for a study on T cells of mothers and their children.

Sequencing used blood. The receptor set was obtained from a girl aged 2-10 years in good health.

The DNA for the CDR3 is TGCGCCAGCAGCCCGGAAAGGTGGGAGACCCAGTACTTC. This codes for CASSPERWETQYF. V is TRBV4-3 and J is TRBJ2-5; D not certain. The CDR3 sequence is 13 residues long. Germline V gene data show CDR1 as LGHNA and CDR2 as YSLEER. The V gene lost 4 bases and the J gene lost 5 bases, with 11 bases spanning the gap.

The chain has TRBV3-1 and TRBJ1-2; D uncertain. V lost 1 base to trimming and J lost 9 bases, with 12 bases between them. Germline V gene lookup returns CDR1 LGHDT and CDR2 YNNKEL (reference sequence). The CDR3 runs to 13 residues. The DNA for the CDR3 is TGTGCCAGCAGCCAAGTTCGTGAGAGCAGCTACACCTTC. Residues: CASSQVRESSYTF. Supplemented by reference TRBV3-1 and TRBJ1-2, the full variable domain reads DTAVSQTPKYLVTQMGNDKSIKCEQNLGHDTMYWYKQDSKKFLKIMFSYNNKELIINETVPNRFSPKSPDKAHLNLHINSLELGDSAVYFCASSQVRESSYTFGSGTRLTVV.

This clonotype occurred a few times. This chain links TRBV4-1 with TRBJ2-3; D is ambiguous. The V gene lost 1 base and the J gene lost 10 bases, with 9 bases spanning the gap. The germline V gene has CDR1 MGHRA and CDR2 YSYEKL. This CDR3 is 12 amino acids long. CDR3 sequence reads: CASSQVSVPQYF. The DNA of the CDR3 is TGCGCCAGCAGCCAAGTCTCAGTCCCGCAGTATTTT.

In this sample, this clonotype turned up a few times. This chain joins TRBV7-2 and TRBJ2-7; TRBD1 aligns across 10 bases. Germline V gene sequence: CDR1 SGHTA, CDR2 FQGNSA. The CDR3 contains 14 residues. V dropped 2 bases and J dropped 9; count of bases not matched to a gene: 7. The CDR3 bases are TGTGCCAGCAGCTTAATGGGACAGGGGTGGGTGCAGTACTTC. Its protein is CASSLMGQGWVQYF. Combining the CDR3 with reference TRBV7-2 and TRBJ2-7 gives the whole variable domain GAGVSQSPSNKVTEKGKDVELRCDPISGHTALYWYRQSLGQGLEFLIYFQGNSAPDKSGLPSDRFSAERTGGSVSTLTIQRTQQEDSAVYLCASSLMGQGWVQYFGPGTRLTVT.

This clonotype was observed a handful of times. The CDR3 protein is CSVLAEYQETQYF. DNA for the CDR3: TGCAGCGTTCTAGCGGAATACCAAGAGACCCAGTACTTC. The chain links TRBV29-1 to TRBJ2-5; 7 bases agree with TRBD2. CDR3 length: 13 residues. CDR1 SQVTM and CDR2 ANQGSEA come from the germline V gene. V lost 5 bases and J lost 0; bases outside the gene matches: 3.

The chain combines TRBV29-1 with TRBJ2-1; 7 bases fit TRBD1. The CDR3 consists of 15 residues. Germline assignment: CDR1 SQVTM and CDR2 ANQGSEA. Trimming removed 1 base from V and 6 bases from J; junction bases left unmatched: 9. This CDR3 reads CSVEGLGQAINEQFF. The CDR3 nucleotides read TGCAGCGTTGAAGGGTTAGGACAGGCCATCAATGAGCAGTTCTTC.

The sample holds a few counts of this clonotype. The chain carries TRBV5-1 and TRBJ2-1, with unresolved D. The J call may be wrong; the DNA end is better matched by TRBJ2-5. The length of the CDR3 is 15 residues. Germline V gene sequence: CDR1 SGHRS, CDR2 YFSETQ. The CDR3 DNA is TGCGCCAGCAGCTTGATTGAGGCCGGACAAGAGACCCAGTACTTC. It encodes CASSLIEAGQETQYF.

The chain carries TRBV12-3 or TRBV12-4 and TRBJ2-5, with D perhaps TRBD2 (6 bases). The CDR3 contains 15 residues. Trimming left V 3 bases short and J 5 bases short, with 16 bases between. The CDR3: CASSLTSGARETQYF. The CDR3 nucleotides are TGTGCCAGCAGTTTGACTAGTGGCGCAAGGGAGACCCAGTACTTC.

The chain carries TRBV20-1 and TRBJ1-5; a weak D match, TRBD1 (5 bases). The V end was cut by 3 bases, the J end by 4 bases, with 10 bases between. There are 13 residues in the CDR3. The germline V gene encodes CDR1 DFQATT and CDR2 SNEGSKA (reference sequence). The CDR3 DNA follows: TGCAGTGCTAGCGTAGGGGTTAATCAGCCCCAGCATTTT. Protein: CSASVGVNQPQHF.

In nucleotides, the CDR3 is TGTGCCAGCAGCTTTCCCCCTCAAGGGTACGAGCAGTACTTC. Translation: CASSFPPQGYEQYF. The chain couples TRBV7-9 to TRBJ2-7; D remains unclear. This CDR3 has 14 amino acids. V was shortened by 3 bases and J by 4 bases, with 13 bases between the two germline ends. Germline V gene sequence: CDR1 SEHNR, CDR2 FQNEAQ (reference sequence).

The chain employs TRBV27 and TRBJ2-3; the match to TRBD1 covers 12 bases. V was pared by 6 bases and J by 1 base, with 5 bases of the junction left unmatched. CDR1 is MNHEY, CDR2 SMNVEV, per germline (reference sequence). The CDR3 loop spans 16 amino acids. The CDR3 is CASSRDRGLGTDTQYF. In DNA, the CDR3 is TGTGCCAGCAGCCGGGACAGGGGGCTCGGCACAGATACGCAGTATTTT.

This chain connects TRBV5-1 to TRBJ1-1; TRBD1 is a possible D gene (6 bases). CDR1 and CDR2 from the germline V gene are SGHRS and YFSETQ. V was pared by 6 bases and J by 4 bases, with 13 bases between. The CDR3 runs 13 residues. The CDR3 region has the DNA TGCGCCAGCAACCTTGACAGGAGCACTGAAGCTTTCTTT. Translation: CASNLDRSTEAFF.